These 22 T cell receptor beta chains share one sample of origin, sequenced in a study of brain T cells in children with intractable seizures. Noted time point: blood from clinic visit 5 months post-surgery; TSC patient then seizure free. Repertoires were generated with immunoSEQ multiplex PCR, while TCRdb's copy carries only in-frame clones and drops some. The sample shows about 340,000 clones, 93% of them seen only once. The sequencing used peripheral blood, collected more than 4 months after surgery. Source of these receptors: a boy under two years old with tuberous sclerosis and intractable seizures.

The rearrangement links TRBV7-2 to TRBJ2-5; maybe TRBD1 (6 bases). CDR1 SGHTA and CDR2 FQGNSA come from the germline V gene. CDR3 size: 14 residues. Trimming cost V 1 base and J 2 bases, with 8 bases left between them. The CDR3 DNA is TGTGCCAGCAGCTTAGATAGGGGGCAAGAGACCCAGTACTTC. Translated, it gives CASSLDRGQETQYF.

This clone showed up just a few times. The chain employs TRBV10-1 and TRBJ1-2, with TRBD1 matching 7 bases. J gave up 4 bases and V 5 bases, and 4 bases lay outside the gene matches. The CDR3 has 13 amino acids. Germline CDR1 is WNHNN and CDR2 is SYGVQD (reference sequence). CDR3 region: CASSPGDSYGYTF. The DNA for the CDR3 is TGCGCCAGCAGTCCAGGGGACAGCTATGGCTACACCTTC.

The chain has TRBV7-2 and TRBJ1-5, with 9 nucleotides matching TRBD1. The CDR3 is made up of 17 amino acids. Losses at the gene ends were 5 bases for V and 2 bases for J; bases not matched to a gene: 10. Germline CDR1 is SGHTA and CDR2 is FQGNSA. CDR3 DNA sequence: TGTGCCAGCAGCCATTACAGGGGGCGAGGGGGCAATCAGCCCCAGCATTTT. It yields the protein CASSHYRGRGGNQPQHF. The entire variable domain, with the rest obtained from reference TRBV7-2 and TRBJ1-5, is as follows: GAGVSQSPSNKVTEKGKDVELRCDPISGHTALYWYRQSLGQGLEFLIYFQGNSAPDKSGLPSDRFSAERTGGSVSTLTIQRTQQEDSAVYLCASSHYRGRGGNQPQHFGDGTRLSIL.

This clone was observed a few times. The chain couples TRBV2 to TRBJ1-2; a possible D gene is TRBD1 (5 bases). The germline V and J ends were trimmed by 10 bases and 2 bases, with 20 bases remaining between them. CDR1 is SNHLY, CDR2 FYNNEI, per germline. The CDR3 is made up of 15 amino acids. The CDR3 nucleotides are TGTGCCATTCGCGGTTTTTACGGGGGGAACTATGGCTACACCTTC. It codes for CAIRGFYGGNYGYTF.

The genes are TRBV4-1 and TRBJ1-5; D is undetermined. The CDR3 sequence is 16 residues long. V was pared by 0 bases and J by 3 bases, with 12 bases between. The germline gives CDR1 MGHRA, CDR2 YSYEKL. The chain's CDR3 is CASSQEYQATNQPQHF. DNA of the CDR3: TGCGCCAGCAGCCAAGAGTATCAGGCTACCAATCAGCCCCAGCATTTT.

The chain links TRBV19 to TRBJ2-7; D remains ambiguous. This CDR3 contains 13 residues. Trimming cost V 4 bases and J 5 bases, with 12 bases left between them. Germline V gives CDR1 LNHDA, CDR2 SQIVND (reference sequence). The CDR3 nucleotides are TGTGCCAGTAGTACGGTCTCCGGCCACGAGCAGTACTTC. The encoded protein is CASSTVSGHEQYF.

The chain carries TRBV19 and TRBJ1-6, with TRBD1 as a possible D gene (5 bases). The CDR3 spans 13 residues. Trimming left V 6 bases short and J 9 bases short, with 12 bases between. Germline CDR1 LNHDA, CDR2 SQIVND (reference sequence). The DNA for the CDR3 is TGTGCCAGTAGGCGTACGGGGGTTTCACCCCTCCACTTT. It translates to CASRRTGVSPLHF.

In its sample, this clone was seen a few times. The chain uses TRBV19 and TRBJ1-2; D ambiguous. The V end was cut by 3 bases, the J end by 5 bases, with 10 bases between. This CDR3 is 13 amino acids long. The germline V gene has CDR1 LNHDA and CDR2 SQIVND (reference sequence). CDR3 sequence reads: CASSIWTEYGYTF. The CDR3 DNA reads as TGTGCCAGTAGTATCTGGACCGAGTATGGCTACACCTTC.

This clone was observed a few times. This chain links TRBV25-1 with TRBJ2-2; weak D call: TRBD1 (6 bases). V shed 3 bases and J shed 5 bases, with 10 bases lying between them. Germline assignment: CDR1 MGHDK and CDR2 SYGVNS. This CDR3 contains 14 residues. The CDR3 coding sequence is TGTGCCAGCAGTGATGACAGGATTACCGGGGAGCTGTTTTTT. Translated, it gives CASSDDRITGELFF.

Only a few counts were recorded for this clone. For the CDR3, the DNA is TGTGCCAGCAGCTTAGGACAGGGAGACGGCTACACCTTC. Its translation is CASSLGQGDGYTF. The gene calls are TRBV7-3 and TRBJ1-2; TRBD1 matches 8 bases. The CDR3 spans 13 residues. The V gene's germline CDR1 is SGHTA and CDR2 FQGTGA. The V segment lost 2 bases and the J segment 8 bases; nucleotides outside the gene matches: 4.

The chain recombines TRBV2 with TRBJ2-3; 9 nucleotides align to TRBD2. Germline trimming cut 10 bases from V and 6 bases from J; bases unmatched to any gene: 17. Germline V gene lookup returns CDR1 SNHLY and CDR2 FYNNEI. The CDR3 is made up of 16 amino acids. For the CDR3, the DNA is TGTGCCACCGTAACCCGAATAGCGGGAGAAGTGGATACGCAGTATTTT. Translating gives CATVTRIAGEVDTQYF.

This clone was seen once. J is TRBJ2-7 and V is TRBV7-8, with TRBD1 as a possible D gene (6 bases). CDR1 is SGHVS, CDR2 FQNEAQ, per germline. CDR3 length: 15 residues. V was clipped by 2 bases and J by 2 bases, with 13 bases between them. The CDR3 region has the DNA TGTGCCAGCAGCTTACTCGGCCAGGGGCCCTACGAGCAGTACTTC. It codes for CASSLLGQGPYEQYF.

The rearrangement uses TRBV6-6 and TRBJ2-3; 8 nucleotides align to TRBD2. Germline V gives CDR1 MNHNY, CDR2 SVGAGI (reference sequence). This CDR3 has 12 amino acids. V was clipped by 11 bases and J by 0 bases; unmatched bases: 1. The CDR3 here is CAGGGSTDTQYF. The CDR3 DNA is TGTGCCGGCGGGGGGAGCACAGATACGCAGTATTTT.

As for this clone: Different DNA sequences within this sample yield the same CDR3. The J gene is TRBJ2-1, the V gene TRBV5-1; no definite D call. V lost 3 bases, J lost 0 bases, and 7 bases lay in between. The CDR3 length is 14 residues. CDR1 is SGHRS, CDR2 YFSETQ, per germline. The CDR3 reads CASSSDSSYNEQFF. CDR3 DNA: TGCGCCAGCAGCTCTGATAGCTCCTACAATGAGCAGTTCTTC.

In its sample, this clone was seen once. CDR3 in DNA: TGTGCCAGCAGCCAAGCGGCGGGCCCCACAGATACGCAGTATTTT. The encoded protein is CASSQAAGPTDTQYF. The rearrangement links TRBV3-1 (or the pseudogene TRBV3-2) to TRBJ2-3; D is possibly TRBD2 (5 bases). From germline, CDR1 is LGHDT and CDR2 YNNKEL (reference sequence). V was clipped by 1 base and J by 2 bases, with 10 bases between them. CDR3 length equals 15 residues.

This chain uses TRBV3-1 (or the pseudogene TRBV3-2) with TRBJ1-3; TRBD1 might be the D (6 bases). V was clipped by 4 bases and J by 3 bases, with 19 bases between them. This CDR3 spans 17 amino acids. CDR1 LGHDT and CDR2 YNNKEL come from the germline V gene (reference sequence). CDR3 in DNA: TGTGCCAGCAGCCTCCCCGGGCAGGGGTTCGTTGGAAACACCATATATTTT. It yields the protein CASSLPGQGFVGNTIYF.

The V and J genes are TRBV27 and TRBJ2-5; 7 nucleotides agree with TRBD2. V shed 6 bases and J 9 bases; nucleotides not matched to a gene: 16. This CDR3 has 15 residues. The V gene's germline CDR1 is MNHEY and CDR2 SMNVEV (reference sequence). The CDR3 sequence is CASSKLAGGVHAQYF. CDR3 DNA sequence: TGTGCCAGCAGCAAATTAGCGGGTGGGGTACACGCCCAGTACTTC.

The rearrangement links TRBV12-3 or TRBV12-4 to TRBJ1-5, with D tentatively TRBD1 (5 bases). V was pared by 4 bases and J by 6 bases, with 10 bases between. This CDR3 comprises 13 residues. This CDR3 reads CASSYVGGQPQHF. CDR3 nucleotides: TGTGCCAGCAGTTACGTCGGGGGTCAGCCCCAGCATTTT.

This rearrangement joins TRBV24-1 to TRBJ2-1; TRBD2 aligns across 9 bases. The CDR3 sequence is 17 residues long. Germline lookup yields CDR1 KGHDR and CDR2 SFDVKD. The ends lost 3 bases at V and 7 bases at J; junction bases unmatched: 12. This chain's CDR3 is CATSDPGVAGDRNEQFF. As DNA, the CDR3 is TGTGCCACCAGTGATCCCGGGGTAGCGGGAGATAGGAATGAGCAGTTCTTC.

This clone was seen a single time. The CDR3 nucleotides are TGTGCCAGCAGTGAACCCCCAGGGGGGGAGACCCAGTACTTC. Translation: CASSEPPGGETQYF. This chain links TRBV25-1 with TRBJ2-5; D perhaps matches TRBD1 (7 bases). This CDR3 region has 14 residues. Germline V gene lookup returns CDR1 MGHDK and CDR2 SYGVNS. Deletions cut 2 bases from V and 5 bases from J, with 12 bases between.

This clone has a single count. The chain has TRBV28 and TRBJ2-7; D gene uncertain. This CDR3 has 11 amino acids. Per the germline V gene, CDR1 is MDHEN and CDR2 is SYDVKM. The V end lost 3 bases, the J end lost 6 bases, and 6 bases lay between the germline ends. Here the CDR3 reads CASSLMREQYF. CDR3 sequence (DNA): TGTGCCAGCAGTTTGATGCGCGAGCAGTACTTC. The full variable domain, completed using reference TRBV28 and TRBJ2-7, is DVKVTQSSRYLVKRTGEKVFLECVQDMDHENMFWYRQDPGLGLRLIYFSYDVKMKEKGDIPEGYSVSREKKERFSLILESASTNQTSMYLCASSLMREQYFGPGTRLTVT.

The V and J genes are TRBV23-1 and TRBJ2-5; perhaps TRBD1 as D (6 bases). Being an ORF, TRBV23-1 has a function that is uncertain. This CDR3 contains 18 residues. Trimming shortened V by 3 bases and J by 4 bases, and 24 bases separated the two germline ends. The CDR3 loop is CASSHRTGLECGRETQYF. The CDR3 DNA is TGCGCCAGCAGTCATCGTACAGGGCTAGAATGCGGCAGAGAGACCCAGTACTTC.